This entry concerns a single T cell receptor (beta chain). These data are taken from a study of technical replicates of blood from a few donors. Germline V gene sequence: CDR1 SEHNR, CDR2 FQNEAQ (reference sequence). V was trimmed by 2 bases and J by 6 bases, leaving 18 bases between them. The CDR3 has 16 amino acids. Data came from immunoSEQ multiplex PCR; TCRdb stores just in-frame clones and leaves some out. Of more than 60,000 clones in the sample, 85% to 95% are singletons; the top ten hold 0.35% to 0.5%. The sequence came from a human donor in good health. The source material was T cells isolated from PBMCs. The chain couples TRBV7-9 to TRBJ2-3, with D maybe TRBD1 (6 bases). The CDR3 here is CASSLFWDTVSDTQYF. In DNA, the CDR3 is TGTGCCAGCAGCTTATTCTGGGACACAGTATCGGATACGCAGTATTTT.